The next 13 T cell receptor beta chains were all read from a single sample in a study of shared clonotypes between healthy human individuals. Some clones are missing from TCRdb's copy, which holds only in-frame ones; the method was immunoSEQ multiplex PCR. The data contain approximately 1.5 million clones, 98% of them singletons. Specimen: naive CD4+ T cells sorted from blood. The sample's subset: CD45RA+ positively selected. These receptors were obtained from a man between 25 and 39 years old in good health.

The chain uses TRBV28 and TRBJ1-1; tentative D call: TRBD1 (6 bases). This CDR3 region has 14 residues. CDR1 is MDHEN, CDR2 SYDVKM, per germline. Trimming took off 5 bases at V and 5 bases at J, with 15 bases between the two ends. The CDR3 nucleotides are TGTGCCAGCAGTCCCCGACAGGTCGGAACTGAAGCTTTCTTT. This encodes CASSPRQVGTEAFF.

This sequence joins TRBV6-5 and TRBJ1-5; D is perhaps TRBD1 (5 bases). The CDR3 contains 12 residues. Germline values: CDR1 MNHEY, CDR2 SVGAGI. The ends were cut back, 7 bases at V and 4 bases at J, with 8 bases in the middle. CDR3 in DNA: TGTGCCAGCAAACAGGCGAATCAGCCCCAGCATTTT. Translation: CASKQANQPQHF.

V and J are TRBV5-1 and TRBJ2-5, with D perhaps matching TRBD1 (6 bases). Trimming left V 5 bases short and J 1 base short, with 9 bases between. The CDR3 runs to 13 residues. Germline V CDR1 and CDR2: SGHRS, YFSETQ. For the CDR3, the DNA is TGCGCCAGCAGAGTGGACAGCCAAGAGACCCAGTACTTC. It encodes CASRVDSQETQYF.

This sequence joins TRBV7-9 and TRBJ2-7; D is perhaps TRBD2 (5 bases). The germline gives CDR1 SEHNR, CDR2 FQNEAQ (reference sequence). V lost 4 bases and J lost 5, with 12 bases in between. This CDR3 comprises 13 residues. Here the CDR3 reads CASSSSGPDEQYF. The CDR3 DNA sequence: TGTGCCAGCAGCTCGAGCGGTCCTGACGAGCAGTACTTC.

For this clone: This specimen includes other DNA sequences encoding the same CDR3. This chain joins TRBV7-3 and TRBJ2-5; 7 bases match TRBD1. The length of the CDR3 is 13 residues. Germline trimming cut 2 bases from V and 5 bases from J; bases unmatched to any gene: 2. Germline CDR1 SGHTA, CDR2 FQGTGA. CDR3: CASSLDREETQYF. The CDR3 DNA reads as TGTGCCAGCAGCTTAGACAGGGAGGAGACCCAGTACTTC. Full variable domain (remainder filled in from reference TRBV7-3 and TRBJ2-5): GAGVSQTPSNKVTEKGKYVELRCDPISGHTALYWYRQSLGQGPEFLIYFQGTGAADDSGLPNDRFFAVRPEGSVSTLKIQRTERGDSAVYLCASSLDREETQYFGPGTRLLVL.

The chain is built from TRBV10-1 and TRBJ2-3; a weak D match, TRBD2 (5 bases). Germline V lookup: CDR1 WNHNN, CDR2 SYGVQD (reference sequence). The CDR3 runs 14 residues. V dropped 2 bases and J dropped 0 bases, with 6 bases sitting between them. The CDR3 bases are TGCGCCAGCAGTGAGACTAGAAGCACAGATACGCAGTATTTT. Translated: CASSETRSTDTQYF.

CDR3 sequence reads: CASSYFPDRFTDTQYF. CDR3 DNA: TGTGCCAGCAGTTACTTCCCAGACAGGTTCACAGATACGCAGTATTTT. V is TRBV6-5 and J is TRBJ2-3; D is perhaps TRBD1 (6 bases). The V and J ends lost 1 base and 2 bases respectively, with 13 bases between them. The CDR3 runs 16 residues. Germline CDR1 MNHEY, CDR2 SVGAGI.

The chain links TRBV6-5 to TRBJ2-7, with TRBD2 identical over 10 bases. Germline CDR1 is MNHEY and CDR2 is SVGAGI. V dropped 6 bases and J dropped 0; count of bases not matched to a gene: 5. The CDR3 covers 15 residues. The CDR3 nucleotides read TGTGCCAGCAGGCAGCGGGAGGGCCCCTCCTACGAGCAGTACTTC. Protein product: CASRQREGPSYEQYF.

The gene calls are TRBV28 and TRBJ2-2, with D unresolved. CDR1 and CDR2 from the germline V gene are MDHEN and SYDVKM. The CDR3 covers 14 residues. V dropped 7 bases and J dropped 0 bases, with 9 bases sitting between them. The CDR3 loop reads CASNGLANTGELFF. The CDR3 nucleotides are TGTGCCAGCAATGGGCTAGCGAACACCGGGGAGCTGTTTTTT. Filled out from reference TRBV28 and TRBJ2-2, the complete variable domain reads DVKVTQSSRYLVKRTGEKVFLECVQDMDHENMFWYRQDPGLGLRLIYFSYDVKMKEKGDIPEGYSVSREKKERFSLILESASTNQTSMYLCASNGLANTGELFFGEGSRLTVL.

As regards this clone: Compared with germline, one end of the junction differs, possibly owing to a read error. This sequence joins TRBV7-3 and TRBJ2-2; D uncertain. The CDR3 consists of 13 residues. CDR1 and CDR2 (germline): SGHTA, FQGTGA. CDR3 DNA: TGTGCCAGCAGCTTTGAAAACAGCGGGGAGCTGTTTTTT. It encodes CASSFENSGELFF. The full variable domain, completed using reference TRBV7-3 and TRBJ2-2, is GAGVSQTPSNKVTEKGKYVELRCDPISGHTALYWYRQSLGQGPEFLIYFQGTGAADDSGLPNDRFFAVRPEGSVSTLKIQRTERGDSAVYLCASSFENSGELFFGEGSRLTVL.

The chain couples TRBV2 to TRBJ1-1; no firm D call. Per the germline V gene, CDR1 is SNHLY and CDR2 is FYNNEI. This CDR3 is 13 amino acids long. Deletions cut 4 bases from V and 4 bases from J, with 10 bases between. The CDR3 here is CASSGEAITEAFF. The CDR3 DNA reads TGTGCCAGCAGTGGGGAGGCTATCACTGAAGCTTTCTTT.

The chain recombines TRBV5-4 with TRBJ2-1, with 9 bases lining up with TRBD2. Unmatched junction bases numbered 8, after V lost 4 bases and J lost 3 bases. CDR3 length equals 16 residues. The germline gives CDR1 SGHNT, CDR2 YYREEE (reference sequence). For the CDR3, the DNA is TGTGCCAGCAGCCAACCGCCTAGCGGGGACTACAATGAGCAGTTCTTC. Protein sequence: CASSQPPSGDYNEQFF.

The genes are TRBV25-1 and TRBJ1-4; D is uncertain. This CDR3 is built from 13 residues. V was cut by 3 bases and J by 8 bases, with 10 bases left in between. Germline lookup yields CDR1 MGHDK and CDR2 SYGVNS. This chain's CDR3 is CASSERVHEKLFF. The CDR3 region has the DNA TGTGCCAGCAGTGAGAGGGTGCACGAAAAACTGTTTTTT. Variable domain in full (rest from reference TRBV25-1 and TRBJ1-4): EADIYQTPRYLVIGTGKKITLECSQTMGHDKMYWYQQDPGMELHLIHYSYGVNSTEKGDLSSESTVSRIRTEHFPLTLESARPSHTSQYLCASSERVHEKLFFGSGTQLSVL.